The clone carrying this TCR beta chain was seen repeatedly, ten times or more. The source of the sample is a study of blood T cell repertoires in COVID-19. The wider study: Samples taken during acute and convalescent COVID-19 were collected in the United States, Italy and Spain.

Authors' data handling: It was from reference gene primer amplification that nucleated cell counts were estimated. Sequencing was performed with immunoSEQ multiplex PCR; in TCRdb, only in-frame clones are kept and a portion is missing. V, J and clone size derive from that table, while D and trimming were established from the DNA sequence. The sample includes approximately 77,000 clones, around 80% of them seen just once. CDR3 length equals 17 residues. Germline V gene sequence: CDR1 KGHDR, CDR2 SFDVKD. Trimming removed 2 bases at V and 5 bases at J, with 18 bases between. The specimen was peripheral blood. This chain links TRBV24-1 with TRBJ1-5, with D possibly TRBD1 on 6 matching bases. The receptor was derived from a woman between 55 and 75 years old with acute or convalescent COVID-19. The CDR3 DNA reads as TGTGCCACCAGTGATTCGTCGCGGGGGCCAGTGTATCAGCCCCAGCATTTT. As protein: CATSDSSRGPVYQPQHF.